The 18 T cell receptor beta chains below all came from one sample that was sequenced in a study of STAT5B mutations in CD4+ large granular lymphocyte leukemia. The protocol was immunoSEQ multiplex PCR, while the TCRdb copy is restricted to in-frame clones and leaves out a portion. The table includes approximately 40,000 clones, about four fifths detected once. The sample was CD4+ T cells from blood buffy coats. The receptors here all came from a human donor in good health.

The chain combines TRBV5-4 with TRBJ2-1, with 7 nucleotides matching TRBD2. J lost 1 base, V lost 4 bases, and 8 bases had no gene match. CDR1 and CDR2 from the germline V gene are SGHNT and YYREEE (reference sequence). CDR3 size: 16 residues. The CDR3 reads CASSQVGGSSYNEQFF. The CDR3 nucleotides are TGTGCCAGCAGCCAGGTCGGCGGGAGTTCCTACAATGAGCAGTTCTTC.

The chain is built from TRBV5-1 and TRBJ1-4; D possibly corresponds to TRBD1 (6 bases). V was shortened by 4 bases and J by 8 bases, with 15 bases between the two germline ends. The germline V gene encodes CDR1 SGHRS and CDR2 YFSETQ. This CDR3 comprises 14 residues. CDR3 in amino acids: CASSSTGQDEKLFF. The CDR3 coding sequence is TGCGCCAGCAGCAGCACAGGGCAAGACGAAAAACTGTTTTTT.

Written as DNA, the CDR3 is TGTGCCAGCAGCTTGGAGGCAGGGTTTGGGTATGGCTACACCTTC. This sequence encodes CASSLEAGFGYGYTF. The gene calls are TRBV5-5 and TRBJ1-2; possibly TRBD1 for D (5 bases). The V and J ends lost 0 bases and 5 bases respectively, with 14 bases between them. CDR3 length equals 15 residues. Germline V gene data show CDR1 as SGHKS and CDR2 as YYEKEE (reference sequence).

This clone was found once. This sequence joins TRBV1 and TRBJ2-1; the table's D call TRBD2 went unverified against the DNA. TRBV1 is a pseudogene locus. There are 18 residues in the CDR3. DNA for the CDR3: TGCACCAGCAGCCAAGATGAAGGACTAGCAAATGGGAACAATGAGCAGTTCTTC. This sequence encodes CTSSQDEGLANGNNEQFF.

CDR3 DNA sequence: TGTGCCAGCAGCCAAGATCTTGTCCGCCCATTTGGCTACACCTTC. Residues: CASSQDLVRPFGYTF. The genes are TRBV14 and TRBJ1-2, with unresolved D. This CDR3 is 15 amino acids long. The V gene's germline CDR1 is SGHDN and CDR2 FVKESK. V was shortened by 0 bases and J by 7 bases, with 15 bases between the two germline ends.

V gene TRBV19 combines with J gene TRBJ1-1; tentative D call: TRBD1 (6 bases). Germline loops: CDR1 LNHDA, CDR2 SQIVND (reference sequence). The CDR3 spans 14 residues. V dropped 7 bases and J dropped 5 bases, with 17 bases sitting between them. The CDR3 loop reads CASKRGGVSTEAFF. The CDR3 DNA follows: TGTGCCAGTAAGAGGGGGGGGGTGAGTACTGAAGCTTTCTTT.

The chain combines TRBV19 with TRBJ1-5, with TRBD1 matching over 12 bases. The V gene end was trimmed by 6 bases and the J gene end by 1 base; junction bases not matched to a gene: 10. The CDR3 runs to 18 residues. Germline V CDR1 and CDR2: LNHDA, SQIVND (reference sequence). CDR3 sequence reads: CASRSTGQGALSNQPQHF. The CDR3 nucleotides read TGTGCCAGTAGGTCAACGGGACAGGGGGCCCTAAGCAATCAGCCCCAGCATTTT.

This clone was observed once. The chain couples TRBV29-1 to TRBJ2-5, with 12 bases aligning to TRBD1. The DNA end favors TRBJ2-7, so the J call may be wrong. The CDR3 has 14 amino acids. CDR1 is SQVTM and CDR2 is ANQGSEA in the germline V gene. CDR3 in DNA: TGCAACCAGATAGGGACAGGGGGCCTATACGAGCAGTACTTC. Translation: CNQIGTGGLYEQYF.

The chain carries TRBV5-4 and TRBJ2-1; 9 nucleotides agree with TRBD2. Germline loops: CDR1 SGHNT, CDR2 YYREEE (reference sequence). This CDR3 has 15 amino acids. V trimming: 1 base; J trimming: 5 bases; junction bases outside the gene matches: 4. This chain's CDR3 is CASSLSSGTNNEQFF. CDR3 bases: TGTGCCAGCAGCTTGTCTAGCGGGACTAACAATGAGCAGTTCTTC.

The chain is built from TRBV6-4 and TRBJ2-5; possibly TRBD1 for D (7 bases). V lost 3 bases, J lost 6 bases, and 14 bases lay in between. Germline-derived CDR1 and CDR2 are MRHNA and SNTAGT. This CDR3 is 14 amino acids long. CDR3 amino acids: CASSEEGASKTQYF. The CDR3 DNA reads TGTGCCAGCAGTGAGGAGGGGGCCAGCAAGACCCAGTACTTC.

The CDR3, as DNA: TGTGCCAGCAGCTTAGCGGGGACGCAGGAGACCCAGTACTTC. Residues: CASSLAGTQETQYF. The gene calls are TRBV7-2 and TRBJ2-5; D is tentatively TRBD1 or TRBD2 (5 bases each). The CDR3 runs to 14 residues. V was trimmed by 0 bases and J by 5 bases, leaving 10 bases between them. Per the germline V gene, CDR1 is SGHTA and CDR2 is FQGNSA.

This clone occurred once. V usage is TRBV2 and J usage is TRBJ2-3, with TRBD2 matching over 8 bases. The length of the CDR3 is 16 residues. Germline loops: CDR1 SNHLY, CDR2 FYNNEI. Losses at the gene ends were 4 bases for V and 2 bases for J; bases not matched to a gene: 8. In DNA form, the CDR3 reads TGTGCCAGCAGTGGGGGAGCGGGGGTCCTCACAGATACGCAGTATTTT. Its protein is CASSGGAGVLTDTQYF.

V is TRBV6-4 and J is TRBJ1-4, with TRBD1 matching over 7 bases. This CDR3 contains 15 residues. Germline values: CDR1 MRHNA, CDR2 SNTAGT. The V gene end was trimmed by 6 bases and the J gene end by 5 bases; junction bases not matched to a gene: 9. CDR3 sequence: CASRRDRERNEKLFF. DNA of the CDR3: TGTGCCAGCAGACGCGACAGGGAAAGGAATGAAAAACTGTTTTTT.

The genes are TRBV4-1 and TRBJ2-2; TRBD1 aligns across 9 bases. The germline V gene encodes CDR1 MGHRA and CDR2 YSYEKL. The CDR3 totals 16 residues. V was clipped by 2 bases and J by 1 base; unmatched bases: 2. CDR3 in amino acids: CASSQPGQGNTGELFF. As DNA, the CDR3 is TGCGCCAGCAGCCAACCGGGACAGGGGAACACCGGGGAGCTGTTTTTT.

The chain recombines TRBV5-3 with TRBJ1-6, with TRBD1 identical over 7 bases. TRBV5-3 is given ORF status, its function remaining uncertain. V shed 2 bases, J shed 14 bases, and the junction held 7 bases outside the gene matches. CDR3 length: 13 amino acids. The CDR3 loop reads CARSFVTGVALHF. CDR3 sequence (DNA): TGTGCCAGAAGCTTTGTTACAGGGGTAGCCCTCCACTTT.

The CDR3 loop reads CASSDRDRASGYTF. CDR3 sequence (DNA): TGTGCCAGCAGTGACCGGGACAGGGCGTCTGGCTACACCTTC. This chain joins TRBV2 and TRBJ1-2; 9 nucleotides agree with TRBD1. Germline-derived CDR1 and CDR2 are SNHLY and FYNNEI. The CDR3 has 14 residues. Trimming cost V 3 bases and J 7 bases; bases outside gene matches: 6.

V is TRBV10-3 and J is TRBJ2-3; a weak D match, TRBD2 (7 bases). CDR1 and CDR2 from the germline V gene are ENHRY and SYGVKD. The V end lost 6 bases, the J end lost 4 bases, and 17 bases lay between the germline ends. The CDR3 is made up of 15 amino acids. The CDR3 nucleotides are TGTGCCATCAGCCTCGAGGGGGGGGCCTCAGATACGCAGTATTTT. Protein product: CAISLEGGASDTQYF.

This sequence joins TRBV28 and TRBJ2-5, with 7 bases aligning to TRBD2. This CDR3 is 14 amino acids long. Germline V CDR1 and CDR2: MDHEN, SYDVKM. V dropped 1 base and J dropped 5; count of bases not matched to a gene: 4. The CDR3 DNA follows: TGTGCCAGCAGTTTATTCTTCGGGAGGGAGACCCAGTACTTC. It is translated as CASSLFFGRETQYF.